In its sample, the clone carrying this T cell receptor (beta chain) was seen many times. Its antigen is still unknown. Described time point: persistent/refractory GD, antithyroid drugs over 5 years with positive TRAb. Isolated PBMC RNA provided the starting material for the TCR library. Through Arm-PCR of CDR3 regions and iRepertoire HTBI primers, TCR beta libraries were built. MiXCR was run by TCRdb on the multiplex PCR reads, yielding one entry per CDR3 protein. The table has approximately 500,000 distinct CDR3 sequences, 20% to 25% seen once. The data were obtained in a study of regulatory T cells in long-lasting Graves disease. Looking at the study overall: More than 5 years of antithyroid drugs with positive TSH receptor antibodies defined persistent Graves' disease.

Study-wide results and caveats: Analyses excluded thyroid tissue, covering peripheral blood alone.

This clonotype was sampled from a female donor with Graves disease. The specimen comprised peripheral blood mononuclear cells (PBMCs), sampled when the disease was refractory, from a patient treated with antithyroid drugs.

This CDR3 reads CASGLVVSGPQSPDQYNEQFF. The CDR3 nucleotides are TGTGCTAGTGGTTTGGTTGTTAGCGGTCCCCAGTCCCCGGACCAGTACAATGAGCAGTTCTTC. The chain has TRBV12-5 and TRBJ2-1; a weak D match, TRBD2 (6 bases). The length of the CDR3 is 21 residues. CDR1 is LGHNT, CDR2 FRNRAP, per germline. The V and J ends lost 0 bases and 4 bases respectively, with 28 bases between them.